These 27 T cell receptor beta chains were sequenced from one sample in a study of control samples from healthy donors and cancer patients. Method: immunoSEQ multiplex PCR; TCRdb's copy keeps in-frame clones and lacks some. This repertoire shows around 190,000 clones, nearly 90% found once; its top ten account for about 1.4%. The sequenced sample was blood. The receptors here all came from a woman aged 50 to 65 in good health.

This clone appeared a few times. The chain recombines TRBV2 with TRBJ1-2; D unresolved. This CDR3 comprises 14 residues. Trimming cost V 4 bases and J 4 bases, with 13 bases left between them. Germline CDR1 is SNHLY and CDR2 is FYNNEI. The DNA of the CDR3 is TGTGCCAGCAGTGGCGAGGGTGGTGGCTATGGCTACACCTTC. As protein: CASSGEGGGYGYTF. The complete variable domain, with remaining parts taken from reference TRBV2 and TRBJ1-2, reads EPEVTQTPSHQVTQMGQEVILRCVPISNHLYFYWYRQILGQKVEFLVSFYNNEISEKSEIFDDQFSVERPDGSNFTLKIRSTKLEDSAMYFCASSGEGGGYGYTFGSGTRLTVV.

V and J are TRBV6-5 and TRBJ2-7; no reliable D call. Trimming pared 2 bases from V and 2 bases from J, leaving 7 bases between. This CDR3 spans 13 amino acids. Germline V CDR1 and CDR2: MNHEY, SVGAGI. CDR3 residues: CASSYTETYEQYF. CDR3 DNA: TGTGCCAGCAGTTACACAGAGACCTACGAGCAGTACTTC.

The chain links TRBV5-4 to TRBJ1-6; 10 nucleotides match TRBD1. The V segment lost 0 bases and the J segment 14 bases; nucleotides outside the gene matches: 11. Germline V gene sequence: CDR1 SGHNT, CDR2 YYREEE (reference sequence). The CDR3 is 16 amino acids. The CDR3 loop reads CASSLDLLGTGVTLHF. The DNA for the CDR3 is TGTGCCAGCAGCTTGGATCTTTTAGGGACAGGGGTAACCCTCCACTTT.

This clone was recorded a few times. The chain employs TRBV28 and TRBJ2-1; D possibly corresponds to TRBD1 (6 bases). Germline values: CDR1 MDHEN, CDR2 SYDVKM. Trimming removed 5 bases at V and 6 bases at J, with 20 bases between. The length of the CDR3 is 16 residues. CDR3 residues: CASSPPTGRSGNEQFF. CDR3 nucleotides: TGTGCCAGCAGTCCCCCGACAGGTAGGTCGGGCAATGAGCAGTTCTTC.

The chain is built from TRBV5-4 and TRBJ2-5; the match to TRBD1 covers 7 bases. V was pared by 2 bases and J by 5 bases, with 6 bases of the junction left unmatched. Looked up from germline, CDR1 is SGHNT and CDR2 is YYREEE (reference sequence). This CDR3 region has 14 residues. The CDR3 DNA reads as TGTGCCAGCAGCTTTGGTAGGGGGCCCGAGACCCAGTACTTC. It translates to CASSFGRGPETQYF.

This chain connects TRBV6-5 to TRBJ1-1; D not certain. CDR1 is MNHEY and CDR2 is SVGAGI in the germline V gene. The length of the CDR3 is 15 residues. With 8 bases removed from V and 1 base from J, the gap between germline ends came to 17 bases. The CDR3 protein is CASGSRTVGNTEAFF. CDR3 coding DNA: TGTGCCAGCGGTAGTAGGACCGTGGGGAACACTGAAGCTTTCTTT.

The chain employs TRBV3-1 (or the pseudogene TRBV3-2) and TRBJ2-6, with D maybe TRBD1 (5 bases). The CDR3 is 21 residues long. V was shortened by 4 bases and J by 2 bases, with 27 bases between the two germline ends. The germline CDR1 and CDR2 sequences are LGHDT and YNNKEL (reference sequence). CDR3 DNA sequence: TGTGCCAGCAGCCTCATACCCCTCCAGGGCCTTGATCGCACTGGGGCCAACGTCCTGACTTTC. Amino acids: CASSLIPLQGLDRTGANVLTF.

This clone showed up just once. J is TRBJ2-7 and V is TRBV5-6, with a tentative D call TRBD1 (6 bases). Trimming pared 4 bases from V and 3 bases from J, leaving 14 bases between. CDR3 length: 14 amino acids. Germline V gene lookup returns CDR1 SGHDT and CDR2 YYEEEE. This CDR3 is CASSPSGHHYEQYF. The CDR3 nucleotides read TGTGCCAGCAGCCCCTCGGGACATCACTACGAGCAGTACTTC.

CDR3 amino acids: CASSYSLHGGGQPQHF. The CDR3 bases are TGTGCCAGCAGTTACTCCCTGCATGGGGGAGGCCAGCCCCAGCATTTT. The rearrangement joins TRBV6-2 or TRBV6-3 to TRBJ1-5, with D perhaps matching TRBD1 (5 bases). CDR1 is MNHEY and CDR2 is SVGEGT in the germline V gene. The V gene lost 0 bases and the J gene lost 7 bases, with 16 bases spanning the gap. This CDR3 comprises 16 residues.

The chain recombines TRBV24-1 with TRBJ2-7, with 11 bases that match TRBD1. The CDR3 extends over 15 amino acids. The germline gives CDR1 KGHDR, CDR2 SFDVKD. V was clipped by 2 bases and J by 3 bases; unmatched bases: 2. The CDR3 coding sequence is TGTGCCACCAGTGATTCCGGGACAGGGGGCTACGAGCAGTACTTC. Translating gives CATSDSGTGGYEQYF.

The chain is built from TRBV5-6 and TRBJ1-4; 7 bases align to TRBD1. With V trimmed by 5 bases and J by 3 bases, 13 bases remained unmatched. CDR1 SGHDT and CDR2 YYEEEE come from the germline V gene. The CDR3 contains 17 residues. The CDR3: CASRSGGTTFSNEKLFF. The CDR3 region has the DNA TGTGCCAGCAGGTCAGGGGGAACAACCTTCTCTAATGAAAAACTGTTTTTT.

J is TRBJ2-1 and V is TRBV19; D might be TRBD2 (5 bases). The CDR3 is made up of 14 amino acids. V was clipped by 4 bases and J by 12 bases, with 19 bases between them. Looked up from germline, CDR1 is LNHDA and CDR2 is SQIVND (reference sequence). Here the CDR3 DNA reads TGTGCCAGTAGTAACCCATTGACGGGGAAGATGCAGTTCTTC. This encodes CASSNPLTGKMQFF.

V and J are TRBV30 and TRBJ2-7; TRBD1 matches at 10 bases. This CDR3 spans 12 amino acids. After removal of 5 bases from V and 5 bases from J, the junction contained 3 bases not matched to a gene. Germline values: CDR1 GTSNPN, CDR2 SVGIG (reference sequence). The CDR3 nucleotides are TGTGCCTGGGACAGGGGGCTGAACGAGCAGTACTTC. Translation gives CAWDRGLNEQYF.

The rearrangement links TRBV7-2 to TRBJ1-6; 9 positions agree with TRBD1. The germline CDR1 and CDR2 sequences are SGHTA and FQGNSA. The CDR3 length is 15 residues. The V segment lost 5 bases and the J segment 9 bases; nucleotides outside the gene matches: 8. The CDR3 is CASSQGTGWRSPLHF. CDR3 sequence (DNA): TGTGCCAGCAGCCAGGGGACAGGGTGGCGTTCACCCCTCCACTTT. The variable domain in full, completed from reference TRBV7-2 and TRBJ1-6, reads GAGVSQSPSNKVTEKGKDVELRCDPISGHTALYWYRQSLGQGLEFLIYFQGNSAPDKSGLPSDRFSAERTGGSVSTLTIQRTQQEDSAVYLCASSQGTGWRSPLHFGNGTRLTVT.

The chain joins TRBV6-1 to TRBJ1-2; D gene uncertain. In germline, CDR1 is MNHNS, CDR2 SASEGT. This CDR3 is 14 amino acids long. V was clipped by 1 base and J by 4 bases, with 10 bases between them. CDR3: CASSEGVALYGYTF. Written as DNA, the CDR3 is TGTGCCAGCAGTGAAGGGGTAGCTCTCTATGGCTACACCTTC.

The chain recombines TRBV5-1 with TRBJ2-7; no definite D call. The CDR3 runs to 14 residues. V was shortened by 4 bases and J by 2 bases, with 13 bases between the two germline ends. Germline assignment: CDR1 SGHRS and CDR2 YFSETQ. CDR3 loop: CASSLVDGTYEQYF. For the CDR3, the DNA is TGCGCCAGCAGCCTGGTGGACGGAACCTACGAGCAGTACTTC.

J is TRBJ2-2 and V is TRBV7-2, with TRBD1 as a possible D gene (6 bases). V was trimmed by 1 base and J by 5 bases, leaving 17 bases between them. Germline-derived CDR1 and CDR2 are SGHTA and FQGNSA. The CDR3 runs to 17 residues. The CDR3 reads CASSLGGPSRGTGELFF. Here the CDR3 DNA reads TGTGCCAGCAGCTTAGGAGGCCCCAGTAGGGGGACCGGGGAGCTGTTTTTT.

Only a few counts were recorded for this clone. The chain recombines TRBV4-2 with TRBJ2-7, with a tentative D call TRBD1 (7 bases). Trimming took 2 bases from V and 1 from J, leaving 9 bases between them. Germline-derived CDR1 and CDR2 are LGHNA and YNFKEQ. The CDR3 loop spans 14 amino acids. This CDR3 reads CASSQQGGSYEQYF. The DNA for the CDR3 is TGTGCCAGCAGCCAACAGGGGGGATCCTACGAGCAGTACTTC.

V usage is TRBV3-1 (or the pseudogene TRBV3-2) and J usage is TRBJ1-6; D not certain. The CDR3 covers 15 residues. V was trimmed by 1 base and J by 10 bases, leaving 14 bases between them. Per germline, CDR1 LGHDT and CDR2 YNNKEL (reference sequence). The CDR3 loop reads CASSQVQDLYSPLHF. In nucleotides, the CDR3 is TGTGCCAGCAGCCAAGTTCAAGACTTGTACTCACCCCTCCACTTT.

The chain uses TRBV6-2 or TRBV6-3 and TRBJ1-5, with a weak D call TRBD1 (5 bases). Germline lookup yields CDR1 MNHEY and CDR2 SVGEGT. CDR3 length equals 15 residues. The V end was cut by 2 bases, the J end by 3 bases, with 11 bases between. The CDR3 sequence is CASSYDSGYNQPQHF. DNA of the CDR3: TGTGCCAGCAGTTACGACTCAGGGTACAATCAGCCCCAGCATTTT.

The J gene is TRBJ1-2, the V gene TRBV18; a weak D match, TRBD1 (5 bases). CDR3 length equals 15 residues. Germline-derived CDR1 and CDR2 are KGHSH and LQKENI. Trimming removed 5 bases at V and 4 bases at J, with 17 bases between. The CDR3 nucleotides are TGTGCCAGCTCAGAACAGGCCAGTTTTTTCTATGGCTACACCTTC. It codes for CASSEQASFFYGYTF.

The chain has TRBV29-1 and TRBJ1-3; TRBD1 aligns across 7 bases. CDR1 is SQVTM and CDR2 is ANQGSEA in the germline V gene. The CDR3 runs to 16 residues. V was pared by 1 base and J by 2 bases, with 8 bases of the junction left unmatched. The CDR3: CSVEALGGQAGNTIYF. In DNA form, the CDR3 reads TGCAGCGTTGAAGCCTTAGGGGGCCAGGCTGGAAACACCATATATTTT.

The count of this clone is one. V is TRBV19 and J is TRBJ1-2; D unresolved. Trimming took off 6 bases at V and 4 bases at J, with 15 bases between the two ends. The germline V gene has CDR1 LNHDA and CDR2 SQIVND (reference sequence). This CDR3 spans 14 amino acids. This CDR3 is CASSFFGVGYGYTF. CDR3 coding DNA: TGTGCCAGTAGCTTTTTTGGGGTTGGCTATGGCTACACCTTC. Full variable domain (outside the CDR3, taken from reference TRBV19 and TRBJ1-2): DGGITQSPKYLFRKEGQNVTLSCEQNLNHDAMYWYRQDPGQGLRLIYYSQIVNDFQKGDIAEGYSVSREKKESFPLTVTSAQKNPTAFYLCASSFFGVGYGYTFGSGTRLTVV.

This chain connects TRBV5-1 to TRBJ1-4, with D hard to call. Deletions cut 2 bases from V and 4 bases from J, with 0 bases between. CDR3 length: 11 residues. CDR1 is SGHRS, CDR2 YFSETQ, per germline. DNA of the CDR3: TGCGCCAGCAGCTTTAATGAAAAACTGTTTTTT. This sequence encodes CASSFNEKLFF.

The V and J genes are TRBV13 and TRBJ2-3; TRBD2 might be the D (6 bases). V gave up 5 bases and J gave up 13 bases, with 13 bases separating them. This CDR3 has 11 amino acids. Germline loops: CDR1 PRHDT, CDR2 FYEKMQ (reference sequence). The CDR3 loop reads CASSAREQEYF. CDR3 nucleotide sequence: TGTGCCAGCAGCGCCCGGGAGCAGGAGTATTTT.

The chain is built from TRBV19 and TRBJ2-4, with no clear D. Germline V gene lookup returns CDR1 LNHDA and CDR2 SQIVND (reference sequence). V lost 11 bases to trimming and J lost 1 base, with 18 bases between them. The length of the CDR3 is 15 residues. CDR3 sequence: CASSAALGAKNIQYF. DNA of the CDR3: TGTGCCTCCTCAGCCGCTCTAGGGGCCAAAAACATTCAGTACTTC.

This clone came up a few times. The chain combines TRBV28 with TRBJ1-5; D uncertain. The germline CDR1 and CDR2 sequences are MDHEN and SYDVKM. V lost 7 bases and J 4 bases, leaving 17 bases between the germline ends. The CDR3 covers 15 residues. This CDR3 reads CASTPGGPLNQPQHF. The CDR3 DNA is TGTGCCAGCACCCCGGGCGGCCCGTTAAATCAGCCCCAGCATTTT.